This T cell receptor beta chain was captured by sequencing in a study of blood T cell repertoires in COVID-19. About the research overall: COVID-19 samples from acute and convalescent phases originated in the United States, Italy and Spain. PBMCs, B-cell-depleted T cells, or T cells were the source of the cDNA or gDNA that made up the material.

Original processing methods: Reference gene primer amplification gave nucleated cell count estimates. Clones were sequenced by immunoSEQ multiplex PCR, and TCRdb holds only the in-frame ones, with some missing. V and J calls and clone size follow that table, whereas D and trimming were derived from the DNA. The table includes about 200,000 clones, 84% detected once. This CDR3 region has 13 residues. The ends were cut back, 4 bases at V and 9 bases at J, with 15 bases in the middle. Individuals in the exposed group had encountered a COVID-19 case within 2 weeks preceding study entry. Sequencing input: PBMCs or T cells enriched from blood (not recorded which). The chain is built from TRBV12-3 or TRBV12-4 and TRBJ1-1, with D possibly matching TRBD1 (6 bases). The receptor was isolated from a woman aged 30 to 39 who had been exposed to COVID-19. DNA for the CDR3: TGTGCCAGCAGTTCTCTCGAGACAGGTCAAGCTTTCTTT. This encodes CASSSLETGQAFF.